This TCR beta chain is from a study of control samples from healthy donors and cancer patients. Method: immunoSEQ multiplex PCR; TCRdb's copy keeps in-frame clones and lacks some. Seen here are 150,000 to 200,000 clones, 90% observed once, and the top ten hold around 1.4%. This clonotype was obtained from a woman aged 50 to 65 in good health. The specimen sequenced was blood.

As DNA, the CDR3 is TGTGCCAGCAGCCCGGGGGGGAGGGCCTACGAGCAGTACTTC. Translated, it gives CASSPGGRAYEQYF. This rearrangement joins TRBV7-3 to TRBJ2-7; 8 nucleotides match TRBD2. J gave up 2 bases and V 5 bases, and 5 bases lay outside the gene matches. Germline-derived CDR1 and CDR2 are SGHTA and FQGTGA. This CDR3 contains 14 residues.